This entry features one T cell receptor beta chain sequence. This clone was found a few times. Its antigen specificity is not known. The input lacks base qualities; no much larger clone sits a single base away. The data belong to a study of vaccination effects on CD4 cells after COVID-19 (dated by TCRdb to between 2021 and 2024). The study in broad terms: Each participant received two doses of an mRNA SARS-CoV-2 vaccine, either BNT162b2 or mRNA-1273. In both COVID-19 convalescent patients and infection-naive vaccine recipients, the study compared SARS-CoV-2 spike-specific CD4+ TCR repertoires from before mRNA vaccination with those from after it. In the study, cultures from other donors were sequenced using the Oncomine TCR Beta short-read assay on an Illumina iSeq 100. Altogether, 10 COVID-19 convalescent patients and 4 SARS-CoV-2-naive healthy vaccine recipients made up the full study.

Library generation was performed with the immunoSEQ multiplex PCR assay. DNA from the cultured and isolated CD4+ T cells underwent TCR beta CDR3 sequencing. On the authors' methods: Non-productive TCR sequences were discarded, and reads were trimmed to the CDR3 region, with only CDR3s of 7 or more amino acids retained. Antigen-specific clonotypes were identified using the MANAFEST web app by comparison of expansion in peptide wells against reference cultures. To count as positive, a clone had to show expansion at FDR<0.05 compared with the reference and with all other wells, an odds ratio above 5, and a frequency above 0.1% in two replicate wells. Clonotypes significantly expanded in SARS-CoV-2 spike wells and in at least one common cold coronavirus spike condition were defined as cross-reactive. Levenshtein distance calculated with the stringdist R package was used to assess CDR3 similarity, and unrooted trees were constructed with ape in R 3.6.1. TCRdb took this table from immuneACCESS and kept in-frame rearrangements with V and J called. Such tables lack part of the clones; where checked against another copy, unresolved V genes explain under half of the gap, and the rest is unexplained. V, J and clone size are those of that table, while D and trimming were read from the DNA. For this sample there are tens of thousands of clones; around 76% appear just once. 8.5% to 10% of the sample comes from the top ten.

From cysteine to phenylalanine, the CDR3 is 16 amino acids long. Only the CDR3 DNA is retained, 48 bases long and in frame from the first base. Relative to germline, V is missing 5 bases and J is missing 8 bases, with 13 bases of the junction outside any gene match. The germline V gene encodes CDR1 SGHTA and CDR2 FQGNSA. Study-level results and caveats: The study was limited by a small number of convalescent patients and lacked early post-infection timepoints. In healthy vaccine recipients, vaccine-induced clones were almost all SARS-CoV-2 mono-reactive, with only 1 of 255 cross-reactive with common cold coronaviruses. Clones induced by infection and clones induced by vaccination both contracted markedly at late timepoints after vaccination, which fits with T cell responses waning over time.

In the ViraFEST assay, PBMC were stimulated with viral peptide pools, and antigen-specific CD4+ T cell clonotypes were then identified by expansion using TCR sequencing. After 10 days of culture, CD4+ T cells were isolated with the EasySep CD4+ T cell isolation kit. Healthy vaccine recipients had no prior SARS-CoV-2 infection, confirmed by negative nucleocapsid antibodies before and after vaccination. Around 2.1 million PBMC per well were cultured with 9 to 10 ug/ml peptides in IMDM containing around 5% human AB serum, approximately 10 IU/ml IL-2 and gentamicin. Half of the culture medium was replaced with fresh IL-2-containing medium on days 3 and 7. Each peptide stimulation condition was cultured in triplicate wells unless otherwise noted. Using Ficoll-Paque Plus gradient centrifugation, PBMC were separated from whole blood and then either used fresh or cryopreserved at -140C. The overlapping peptide pools covered the spike proteins of SARS-CoV-2 and of the common cold coronaviruses HCoV-NL63, HCoV-OC43 and HCoV-229E. The QIAamp micro DNA kit was used to extract genomic DNA from the cultured CD4+ T cells.

The material sequenced was CD4+ T cells from PBMCs cultured with HCoV-NL63 spike peptides, taken before COVID-19 vaccination. Explained via the paper, the cell subset or site label denotes: HCoV-NL63 spike overlapping peptide pool stimulation. Here the chain combines TRBV7-2 and TRBJ2-1; 9 middle bases align to TRBD2. The origin of this receptor is a human donor who received a COVID-19 vaccine. The CDR3 protein sequence reads: CASSEKRGAGGDEQFF. The DNA sequence is as follows: TGTGCCAGCAGCGAAAAGAGGGGAGCGGGGGGCGATGAGCAGTTCTTC.